Sequencing of this T cell receptor beta chain was carried out in a study of cytomegalovirus exposure and HLA in healthy donors. CDR1 is LNHDA, CDR2 SQIVND, per germline (reference sequence). Trimming took 6 bases from V and 0 from J; bases not matched to a gene: 17. This CDR3 has 19 amino acids. Vbeta (60) and Jbeta (13) primers were used in the PCR. Sequencing was performed with immunoSEQ multiplex PCR; in TCRdb, only in-frame clones are kept and a portion is missing. Seen here are approximately 270,000 clones, 80% observed once, and the top ten hold approximately 0.3%. The chain employs TRBV19 and TRBJ1-5; 7 bases match TRBD1. The sequence derives from a girl aged 2 to 9 in good health and CMV-seronegative. Sequencing was done on a sample of PBMCs. The CDR3 is CASRHLGWTGHYSNQPQHF. The CDR3 nucleotides read TGTGCCAGTAGACACCTTGGTTGGACAGGCCACTATAGCAATCAGCCCCAGCATTTT. The full variable domain, rest sourced from reference TRBV19 and TRBJ1-5, is DGGITQSPKYLFRKEGQNVTLSCEQNLNHDAMYWYRQDPGQGLRLIYYSQIVNDFQKGDIAEGYSVSREKKESFPLTVTSAQKNPTAFYLCASRHLGWTGHYSNQPQHFGDGTRLSIL.